The 28 T cell receptor beta chains presented below share a single source sample, sequenced in a study of T cell repertoires in cytomegalovirus infection. Their antigens are not known. TCRdb called the reads again in MiXCR, with one record for every CDR3 protein. The sample has under 90,000 distinct CDR3 sequences; about 23% are singletons. What was sequenced was PBMCs, sequenced either directly or after in vitro stimulation (not recorded which). These receptors all come from a human donor in good health (CMV status not recorded). Some clones in this sample may be carry-over from other donors' samples.

This clonotype was seen many times. The chain employs TRBV7-9 and TRBJ2-2; D may be TRBD1 or TRBD2 (5 bases each). CDR3 length: 15 residues. Germline CDR1 is SEHNR and CDR2 is FQNEAQ (reference sequence). Trimming took off 5 bases at V and 6 bases at J, with 16 bases between the two ends. The CDR3 nucleotides are TGTGCCAGCAGCAAACCTGCTGGGGGAGCCGGGGAGCTGTTTTTT. It codes for CASSKPAGGAGELFF.

The genes are TRBV7-2 and TRBJ2-7; D tentatively reads TRBD1 or TRBD2 (6 bases each). The length of the CDR3 is 15 residues. Looked up from germline, CDR1 is SGHTA and CDR2 is FQGNSA. The V end was cut by 1 base, the J end by 0 bases, with 10 bases between. In DNA form, the CDR3 reads TGTGCCAGCAGCTTAGAGGGGGGAACCTCCTACGAGCAGTACTTC. Translation gives CASSLEGGTSYEQYF.

This clonotype appeared a few times. V usage is TRBV11-2 and J usage is TRBJ2-3; D not certain. Germline CDR1 is SGHAT and CDR2 is FQNNGV. The CDR3 length is 13 residues. V was trimmed by 5 bases and J by 10 bases, leaving 16 bases between them. The CDR3 loop reads CASSPTQKISQYF. The CDR3 bases are TGTGCCAGCAGCCCGACGCAGAAAATCTCGCAGTATTTT.

The rearrangement joins TRBV13 to TRBJ2-7; 8 bases map to TRBD2. Germline V gene lookup returns CDR1 PRHDT and CDR2 FYEKMQ (reference sequence). The CDR3 spans 13 residues. With 4 bases clipped from V and 4 bases from J, the junction kept 3 bases outside the gene matches. For the CDR3, the DNA is TGTGCCAGCAGCTGGGGACTAGTTTACGAGCAGTACGTC. It is translated as CASSWGLVYEQYV.

As to this clonotype: The junction departs from the called germline gene at one end, perhaps through a read error. The chain joins TRBV2 to TRBJ2-1; TRBD2 matches 9 bases. CDR1 and CDR2 (germline): SNHLY, FYNNEI. The CDR3 runs to 15 residues. Here the CDR3 reads CASREGLAGYNEQFF. The CDR3 DNA is TGTGCCAGCAGGGAAGGTCTAGCGGGGTACAATGAGCAGTTCTTC.

The chain joins TRBV4-3 to TRBJ2-1; D remains unclear. CDR1 LGHNA and CDR2 YSLEER come from the germline V gene. This CDR3 contains 15 residues. Trimming took 0 bases from V and 0 from J, leaving 6 bases between them. The CDR3 DNA reads TGCGCCAGCAGCCAAGACAGGTTCTCCTACAATGAGCAGTTCTTC. It codes for CASSQDRFSYNEQFF.

This clonotype has more than one count but fewer than ten. The chain couples TRBV4-1 to TRBJ2-2; no clear D. Looked up from germline, CDR1 is MGHRA and CDR2 is YSYEKL. Trimming left V 1 base short and J 5 bases short, with 11 bases between. CDR3 size: 15 residues. The CDR3 loop is CASSQGHLRTGELFF. As DNA, the CDR3 is TGCGCCAGCAGCCAAGGGCATCTCCGTACCGGGGAGCTGTTTTTT.

This clonotype has only a few counts. This rearrangement joins TRBV11-2 to TRBJ2-7, with D possibly matching TRBD2 (7 bases). CDR3 length: 15 amino acids. CDR1 and CDR2 from the germline V gene are SGHAT and FQNNGV. Trimming stripped 5 bases from V and 0 bases from J, with 14 bases between. CDR3 region: CASSKGGPLSYEQYF. Written as DNA, the CDR3 is TGTGCCAGCAGCAAGGGGGGGCCCCTCTCCTACGAGCAGTACTTC.

The chain is built from TRBV19 and TRBJ1-2; D uncertain. The CDR3 totals 11 residues. V was pared by 6 bases and J by 4 bases, with 6 bases between. Germline V CDR1 and CDR2: LNHDA, SQIVND (reference sequence). The CDR3 sequence is CASREFYGYTF. DNA for the CDR3: TGTGCCAGTAGGGAATTCTATGGCTACACCTTC.

The chain recombines TRBV7-6 with TRBJ1-1; D ambiguous. CDR1 SGHVS and CDR2 FNYEAQ come from the germline V gene. The V and J ends lost 5 bases and 8 bases respectively, with 15 bases between them. The CDR3 has 13 amino acids. The CDR3 nucleotides read TGTGCCAGCAGCCCCCTCCGGGCCGAGGAAGCTTTCTTT. The encoded protein is CASSPLRAEEAFF.

This clonotype occurred many times. The chain is built from TRBV7-2 and TRBJ2-3; TRBD2 matches 7 bases. The CDR3 consists of 14 residues. In germline, CDR1 is SGHTA, CDR2 FQGNSA. Unmatched junction bases numbered 4, after V lost 5 bases and J lost 2 bases. CDR3: CASSVSGFTDTQYF. The CDR3 region has the DNA TGTGCCAGCAGCGTTAGCGGGTTCACAGATACGCAGTATTTT.

The rearrangement uses TRBV5-6 and TRBJ2-7; D may be TRBD2 (5 bases). CDR3 length equals 16 residues. V lost 1 base to trimming and J lost 2 bases, with 16 bases between them. Germline CDR1 reads SGHDT; CDR2 reads YYEEEE. CDR3 bases: TGTGCCAGCAGCTTGTTAGTGGGAGCTAGCACCTACGAGCAGTACTTC. Translated, it gives CASSLLVGASTYEQYF. Full variable domain (missing parts from reference TRBV5-6 and TRBJ2-7): DAGVTQSPTHLIKTRGQQVTLRCSPKSGHDTVSWYQQALGQGPQFIFQYYEEEERQRGNFPDRFSGHQFPNYSSELNVNALLLGDSALYLCASSLLVGASTYEQYFGPGTRLTVT.

This clonotype was counted only a few times. The V and J genes are TRBV7-6 and TRBJ1-4; D unresolved. CDR1 is SGHVS, CDR2 FNYEAQ, per germline. Trimming removed 3 bases from V and 0 bases from J, with 5 bases in between. The CDR3 loop spans 14 amino acids. CDR3 amino acids: CASSLTTTNEKLFF. CDR3 in DNA: TGTGCCAGCAGCTTGACGACAACTAATGAAAAACTGTTTTTT.

This clonotype was detected only a few times. The V and J genes are TRBV19 and TRBJ2-1; 10 nucleotides line up with TRBD2. The CDR3 has 14 amino acids. Germline CDR1 LNHDA, CDR2 SQIVND (reference sequence). Trimming cost V 6 bases and J 4 bases; bases outside gene matches: 3. CDR3 sequence: CASSGTSAYNEQFF. As DNA, the CDR3 is TGTGCCAGTAGCGGGACTAGCGCATACAATGAGCAGTTCTTC.

This clonotype was counted ten times or more. The chain combines TRBV7-2 with TRBJ1-1; D uncertain. Germline CDR1 reads SGHTA; CDR2 reads FQGNSA. CDR3 length equals 12 residues. Trimming removed 5 bases at V and 11 bases at J, with 15 bases between. CDR3 sequence: CASSPQGNWAFF. The CDR3 nucleotides read TGTGCCAGCAGCCCTCAAGGAAATTGGGCTTTCTTT.

This clonotype has at least ten counts. This chain links TRBV6-1 with TRBJ1-1; D is undetermined. The CDR3 sequence is 13 residues long. Deletions cut 4 bases from V and 4 bases from J, with 10 bases between. CDR1 is MNHNS, CDR2 SASEGT, per germline. The CDR3 coding sequence is TGTGCCAGCAGTGTATCCGTCCGCACTGAAGCTTTCTTT. Translated: CASSVSVRTEAFF.

This clonotype was observed many times. The CDR3 nucleotides are TGCAGTGCTAGAGCTAGCGGGAGGGCAGTCGGAGAGACCCAGTACTTC. Its protein is CSARASGRAVGETQYF. The chain joins TRBV20-1 to TRBJ2-5; 12 bases are shared with TRBD2. The CDR3 runs 16 residues. Unmatched junction bases numbered 7, after V lost 1 base and J lost 4 bases. CDR1 and CDR2 from the germline V gene are DFQATT and SNEGSKA (reference sequence).

V gene TRBV12-3 or TRBV12-4 combines with J gene TRBJ2-1; D might be TRBD2 (7 bases). This CDR3 is built from 14 residues. Trimming removed 5 bases at V and 7 bases at J, with 15 bases between. The CDR3 sequence is CASSPRGGRNEQFF. The CDR3 DNA follows: TGTGCCAGCAGTCCAAGGGGGGGAAGAAATGAGCAGTTCTTC.

The chain uses TRBV7-9 and TRBJ2-1; no definite D call. The CDR3 extends over 15 amino acids. Germline CDR1 reads SEHNR; CDR2 reads FQNEAQ (reference sequence). Trimming removed 5 bases at V and 3 bases at J, with 14 bases between. The CDR3 sequence is CASSPSATHYNEQFF. Here the CDR3 DNA reads TGTGCCAGCAGCCCCTCGGCTACCCACTACAATGAGCAGTTCTTC.

This chain uses TRBV29-1 with TRBJ2-5; D not resolved. The CDR3 is 14 residues long. The V gene lost 4 bases and the J gene lost 1 base, with 13 bases spanning the gap. Germline CDR1 is SQVTM and CDR2 is ANQGSEA. In nucleotides, the CDR3 is TGCAGCGTTGGGGCACGGGCCACCCAAGAGACCCAGTACTTC. This sequence encodes CSVGARATQETQYF.

J is TRBJ1-2 and V is TRBV2; TRBD1 is a possible D gene (5 bases). V lost 0 bases, J lost 8 bases, and 16 bases lay in between. This CDR3 is built from 15 residues. CDR1 SNHLY and CDR2 FYNNEI come from the germline V gene. DNA of the CDR3: TGTGCCAGCAGTGAAGCTCGGACACCCGGTCGGGGCTACACCTTC. It translates to CASSEARTPGRGYTF.

This clonotype was detected many times. The genes are TRBV12-3 or TRBV12-4 and TRBJ1-5; maybe TRBD1 (5 bases). CDR3 length: 15 residues. Deletions cut 6 bases from V and 0 bases from J, with 12 bases between. In nucleotides, the CDR3 is TGTGCCAGCAGGCAGGGAGTCTATAGCAATCAGCCCCAGCATTTT. This codes for CASRQGVYSNQPQHF.

This clonotype was observed a few times. The CDR3 DNA sequence: TGCGCCAGCAGTGATCAGGGCGGCTATGGCTACACCTTC. Its translation: CASSDQGGYGYTF. The chain joins TRBV10-2 to TRBJ1-2; perhaps TRBD1 as D (5 bases). The germline CDR1 and CDR2 sequences are WSHSY and SAAADI. The CDR3 is made up of 13 amino acids. Trimming removed 3 bases at V and 4 bases at J, with 9 bases between.

This clonotype was counted once. J is TRBJ2-2 and V is TRBV25-1, with D perhaps TRBD2 (7 bases). The germline CDR1 and CDR2 sequences are MGHDK and SYGVNS. V was pared by 6 bases and J by 0 bases, with 8 bases between. This CDR3 contains 14 residues. The CDR3: CASRGGANTGELFF. The CDR3 coding sequence is TGTGCCAGCAGAGGGGGGGCGAACACCGGGGAGCTGTTTTTT. The whole variable domain, filled in from reference TRBV25-1 and TRBJ2-2, reads EADIYQTPRYLVIGTGKKITLECSQTMGHDKMYWYQQDPGMELHLIHYSYGVNSTEKGDLSSESTVSRIRTEHFPLTLESARPSHTSQYLCASRGGANTGELFFGEGSRLTVL.

This clonotype was seen many times. The rearrangement uses TRBV7-2 and TRBJ2-2; D is possibly TRBD2 (7 bases). V lost 3 bases, J lost 7 bases, and 15 bases lay in between. Per germline, CDR1 SGHTA and CDR2 FQGNSA. CDR3 size: 15 residues. The DNA for the CDR3 is TGTGCCAGCAGCTTTCCTAGGGGGAGGGGCGGGGAGCTGTTTTTT. Its translation is CASSFPRGRGGELFF.

This clonotype occurred many times. The chain is built from TRBV7-2 and TRBJ1-2; the match to TRBD1 covers 7 bases. J lost 8 bases, V lost 5 bases, and 8 bases had no gene match. Germline-derived CDR1 and CDR2 are SGHTA and FQGNSA. The CDR3 has 13 amino acids. The CDR3 sequence is CASSPYRGEGYTF. CDR3 sequence (DNA): TGTGCCAGCAGCCCATACAGGGGTGAGGGCTACACCTTC. The whole variable domain, filled in from reference TRBV7-2 and TRBJ1-2, reads GAGVSQSPSNKVTEKGKDVELRCDPISGHTALYWYRQSLGQGLEFLIYFQGNSAPDKSGLPSDRFSAERTGGSVSTLTIQRTQQEDSAVYLCASSPYRGEGYTFGSGTRLTVV.

The V call is TRBV6-2 or TRBV6-3, the J call TRBJ1-1; D is possibly TRBD1 (6 bases). Germline V gene lookup returns CDR1 MNHEY and CDR2 SVGEGT. The germline V and J ends were trimmed by 2 bases and 10 bases, with 23 bases remaining between them. This CDR3 is 16 amino acids long. The CDR3 region is CASSYAWTASKGGAFF. The CDR3 DNA is TGTGCCAGCAGTTACGCCTGGACAGCCTCCAAAGGGGGAGCTTTCTTT.

This clonotype has at least ten counts. The CDR3 DNA follows: TGTGCCAGCTCAGCACTAGCGCTCCACGAGCAGTACTTC. Translated: CASSALALHEQYF. The chain uses TRBV7-2 and TRBJ2-7; 7 positions agree with TRBD2. Germline V lookup: CDR1 SGHTA, CDR2 FQGNSA. The trim removed 8 bases at V and 5 bases at J, leaving 9 bases unmatched. The CDR3 is 13 residues long.